The 23 T cell receptor beta chains in this list originate from one sample, sequenced in a study of blood T cell repertoires in COVID-19. Measured with immunoSEQ multiplex PCR; TCRdb has only the in-frame clones, and not every one. Of some 360,000 clones listed, around nine tenths are singletons. The sequenced sample was PBMCs or T cells enriched from blood (not recorded which). All receptors come from a woman in her 30s who had been exposed to COVID-19.

This chain connects TRBV5-1 to TRBJ1-3, with D unclear. The CDR3 runs to 12 residues. Trimming took 4 bases from V and 0 from J, leaving 2 bases between them. Per the germline V gene, CDR1 is SGHRS and CDR2 is YFSETQ. The CDR3 DNA reads as TGCGCCAGCAGCCTCTCTGGAAACACCATATATTTT. As protein: CASSLSGNTIYF.

The chain couples TRBV5-1 to TRBJ1-4; 8 bases align to TRBD1. Per germline, CDR1 SGHRS and CDR2 YFSETQ. The CDR3 is 16 amino acids. Trimming removed 7 bases from V and 0 bases from J; junction bases left unmatched: 8. The CDR3 protein is CASGSGGSSTNEKLFF. The DNA for the CDR3 is TGCGCCAGCGGCTCAGGGGGCTCCTCAACTAATGAAAAACTGTTTTTT.

The V and J genes are TRBV7-9 and TRBJ2-2; 7 bases align to TRBD1. The trim removed 1 base at V and 2 bases at J, leaving 4 bases unmatched. CDR1 is SEHNR and CDR2 is FQNEAQ in the germline V gene (reference sequence). The CDR3 length is 16 residues. CDR3 sequence reads: CASSLVQGLNTGELFF. CDR3 in DNA: TGTGCCAGCAGCTTAGTACAGGGGCTCAACACCGGGGAGCTGTTTTTT.

With respect to this clone: Different DNA sequences within this sample yield the same CDR3. The V and J genes are TRBV27 and TRBJ2-7; possible D gene TRBD2, 6 bases. There are 13 residues in the CDR3. V gave up 6 bases and J gave up 4 bases, with 13 bases separating them. Germline CDR1 and CDR2: MNHEY and SMNVEV (reference sequence). Here the CDR3 reads CASSLGDSYEQYF. CDR3 in DNA: TGTGCCAGCAGCCTAGGGGACTCATACGAGCAGTACTTC.

V usage is TRBV3-1 (or the pseudogene TRBV3-2) and J usage is TRBJ1-4; D unclear. Germline V gives CDR1 LGHDT, CDR2 YNNKEL (reference sequence). V gave up 3 bases and J gave up 0 bases, with 8 bases separating them. This CDR3 is built from 15 residues. As DNA, the CDR3 is TGTGCCAGCAGCCATCTGGTAGCAACTAATGAAAAACTGTTTTTT. This codes for CASSHLVATNEKLFF.

The V and J genes are TRBV6-5 and TRBJ1-4, with a weak D call TRBD1 (5 bases). Trimming shortened V by 6 bases and J by 6 bases, and 17 bases separated the two germline ends. This CDR3 spans 15 amino acids. Germline assignment: CDR1 MNHEY and CDR2 SVGAGI. CDR3 bases: TGTGCCAGCAGGACCAGGGTACGCCAGGATGAAAAACTGTTTTTT. It translates to CASRTRVRQDEKLFF.

The chain carries TRBV27 and TRBJ2-1; D is ambiguous. Germline V gene data show CDR1 as MNHEY and CDR2 as SMNVEV (reference sequence). V gave up 3 bases and J gave up 5 bases, with 8 bases separating them. There are 13 residues in the CDR3. The CDR3 DNA follows: TGTGCCAGCAGTTTGTACAGAGACAATGAGCAGTTCTTC. Its protein is CASSLYRDNEQFF.

This chain uses TRBV18 with TRBJ1-5; a weak D match, TRBD1 (5 bases). The CDR3 loop spans 15 amino acids. From germline, CDR1 is KGHSH and CDR2 LQKENI. V lost 2 bases, J lost 3 bases, and 11 bases lay in between. The CDR3 reads CASSPTLDNNQPQHF. The CDR3 coding sequence is TGTGCCAGCTCACCAACTCTGGACAACAATCAGCCCCAGCATTTT.

This chain links TRBV24-1 with TRBJ2-3; D may be TRBD2 (6 bases). V lost 4 bases and J 5 bases, leaving 9 bases between the germline ends. In germline, CDR1 is KGHDR, CDR2 SFDVKD. The length of the CDR3 is 13 residues. The DNA of the CDR3 is TGTGCCACCAGTGACCCGCGGGGAGATACGCAGTATTTT. Protein: CATSDPRGDTQYF.

The chain joins TRBV30 to TRBJ1-2, with 8 bases aligning to TRBD1. The CDR3 sequence is 17 residues long. Losses at the gene ends were 3 bases for V and 0 bases for J; bases not matched to a gene: 12. Germline CDR1 is GTSNPN and CDR2 is SVGIG (reference sequence). The CDR3 is CAWRSDRGYPPNYGYTF. CDR3 nucleotide sequence: TGTGCCTGGAGATCCGACAGGGGATACCCTCCTAACTATGGCTACACCTTC.

The chain recombines TRBV27 with TRBJ2-1; TRBD2 matches 7 bases. The length of the CDR3 is 16 residues. Trimming took 6 bases from V and 2 from J; bases not matched to a gene: 10. Germline CDR1 reads MNHEY; CDR2 reads SMNVEV (reference sequence). CDR3 sequence (DNA): TGTGCCAGCAGCCCGGGGAGGGGTGGCGCCTACAATGAGCAGTTCTTC. Its protein is CASSPGRGGAYNEQFF.

The genes are TRBV19 and TRBJ2-2; 10 bases fit TRBD2. This CDR3 contains 15 residues. The germline V gene encodes CDR1 LNHDA and CDR2 SQIVND (reference sequence). The trim removed 4 bases at V and 7 bases at J, leaving 6 bases unmatched. The CDR3 sequence: CASSTIAGGGGELFF. The CDR3 DNA sequence: TGTGCCAGTAGTACCATAGCGGGAGGCGGCGGGGAGCTGTTTTTT.

The J gene is TRBJ2-7, the V gene TRBV7-9, with 8 bases aligning to TRBD1. V shed 6 bases, J shed 5 bases, and the junction held 9 bases outside the gene matches. The length of the CDR3 is 14 residues. CDR1 and CDR2 (germline): SEHNR, FQNEAQ (reference sequence). In nucleotides, the CDR3 is TGTGCCAGCAGTCTTCGGACAGGGACGCACGAGCAGTACTTC. Translated: CASSLRTGTHEQYF. The whole variable domain, remainder taken from reference TRBV7-9 and TRBJ2-7, is DTGVSQNPRHKITKRGQNVTFRCDPISEHNRLYWYRQTLGQGPEFLTYFQNEAQLEKSRLLSDRFSAERPKGSFSTLEIQRTEQGDSAMYLCASSLRTGTHEQYFGPGTRLTVT.

The chain couples TRBV7-9 to TRBJ2-7; TRBD2 matches at 13 bases. With V trimmed by 5 bases and J by 5 bases, 6 bases remained unmatched. Germline V gives CDR1 SEHNR, CDR2 FQNEAQ (reference sequence). The CDR3 has 15 residues. DNA for the CDR3: TGTGCCAGCAGCGTTACTAGCGGGAGGGCCCACGAGCAGTACTTC. This sequence encodes CASSVTSGRAHEQYF. Combining the CDR3 with reference TRBV7-9 and TRBJ2-7 gives the whole variable domain DTGVSQNPRHKITKRGQNVTFRCDPISEHNRLYWYRQTLGQGPEFLTYFQNEAQLEKSRLLSDRFSAERPKGSFSTLEIQRTEQGDSAMYLCASSVTSGRAHEQYFGPGTRLTVT.

This clone was found a few times. This chain's CDR3 is CASRQTVNYGYTF. DNA of the CDR3: TGTGCCAGCCGGCAGACAGTTAACTATGGCTACACCTTC. The chain uses TRBV18 and TRBJ1-2; D may be TRBD1 (5 bases). CDR3 size: 13 residues. Germline V gene sequence: CDR1 KGHSH, CDR2 LQKENI. Trimming removed 8 bases from V and 1 base from J, with 11 bases in between.

The rearrangement uses TRBV27 and TRBJ1-2, with 9 positions matching TRBD1. CDR1 and CDR2 (germline): MNHEY, SMNVEV (reference sequence). The CDR3 sequence is 12 residues long. J gave up 8 bases and V 5 bases, and 3 bases lay outside the gene matches. CDR3 bases: TGTGCCAGCAGTAGGACAGGGGACGGCTACACCTTC. Its protein product is CASSRTGDGYTF.

V gene TRBV11-2 combines with J gene TRBJ2-2; the match to TRBD2 covers 7 bases. This CDR3 contains 17 residues. Germline loops: CDR1 SGHAT, CDR2 FQNNGV. V lost 1 base, J lost 4 bases, and 9 bases stayed unmatched. CDR3 sequence reads: CASSLAFRGRGTGELFF. The CDR3 DNA reads as TGTGCCAGCAGCTTAGCGTTTCGCGGGAGAGGCACCGGGGAGCTGTTTTTT. Based on the CDR3 plus reference TRBV11-2 and TRBJ2-2, the full variable domain is EAGVAQSPRYKIIEKRQSVAFWCNPISGHATLYWYQQILGQGPKLLIQFQNNGVVDDSQLPKDRFSAERLKGVDSTLKIQPAKLEDSAVYLCASSLAFRGRGTGELFFGEGSRLTVL.

The chain combines TRBV11-3 with TRBJ2-7, with 9 bases matching TRBD2. CDR1 and CDR2 from the germline V gene are SGHNT and YENEEA. The V gene end was trimmed by 0 bases and the J gene end by 6 bases; junction bases not matched to a gene: 12. This CDR3 region has 17 residues. This chain's CDR3 is CASSLDISTSGPSEQYF. CDR3 coding DNA: TGTGCCAGCAGCTTAGATATAAGTACTAGCGGGCCTAGCGAGCAGTACTTC.

The rearrangement links TRBV6-5 to TRBJ1-2; D gene ambiguous. Trimming left V 2 bases short and J 6 bases short, with 10 bases between. This CDR3 is built from 13 residues. Per the germline V gene, CDR1 is MNHEY and CDR2 is SVGAGI. The CDR3, as DNA: TGTGCCAGCAGTTACGTTTTCGGTGATGGCTACACCTTC. Protein sequence: CASSYVFGDGYTF.

V is TRBV11-2 and J is TRBJ1-5; the D is unclear. The V and J ends lost 4 bases and 4 bases respectively, with 11 bases between them. This CDR3 has 14 amino acids. Per the germline V gene, CDR1 is SGHAT and CDR2 is FQNNGV. CDR3 protein: CASSSEGLNQPQHF. The CDR3 nucleotides are TGTGCCAGCAGCTCCGAGGGCCTTAATCAGCCCCAGCATTTT. Complete variable domain (other parts from reference TRBV11-2 and TRBJ1-5): EAGVAQSPRYKIIEKRQSVAFWCNPISGHATLYWYQQILGQGPKLLIQFQNNGVVDDSQLPKDRFSAERLKGVDSTLKIQPAKLEDSAVYLCASSSEGLNQPQHFGDGTRLSIL.

This chain connects TRBV7-9 to TRBJ1-4; 12 positions match TRBD1. V lost 5 bases and J lost 7; bases outside the gene matches: 5. The CDR3 is 15 amino acids. Germline V gives CDR1 SEHNR, CDR2 FQNEAQ (reference sequence). The DNA for the CDR3 is TGTGCCAGCAGCGCGGGGACAGGGGGCCCTGAAAAACTGTTTTTT. Translated, it gives CASSAGTGGPEKLFF.

The rearrangement joins TRBV28 to TRBJ2-2; 7 bases line up with TRBD2. This CDR3 contains 17 residues. Germline V gene data show CDR1 as MDHEN and CDR2 as SYDVKM. V was pared by 6 bases and J by 1 base, with 11 bases of the junction left unmatched. The CDR3 reads CASRSAVAGLNTGELFF. The CDR3 region has the DNA TGTGCCAGCAGGAGCGCTGTAGCGGGTCTGAACACCGGGGAGCTGTTTTTT.

The V gene is TRBV11-2, the J gene TRBJ1-1; D unclear. Germline CDR1 and CDR2: SGHAT and FQNNGV. With 3 bases removed from V and 1 base from J, the gap between germline ends came to 6 bases. This CDR3 comprises 13 residues. The CDR3 sequence: CASSFPGNTEAFF. The CDR3 DNA sequence: TGTGCCAGCAGCTTCCCGGGGAACACTGAAGCTTTCTTT. Full variable domain (outside the CDR3, taken from reference TRBV11-2 and TRBJ1-1): EAGVAQSPRYKIIEKRQSVAFWCNPISGHATLYWYQQILGQGPKLLIQFQNNGVVDDSQLPKDRFSAERLKGVDSTLKIQPAKLEDSAVYLCASSFPGNTEAFFGQGTRLTVV.